These 8 T cell receptor beta chains came from one sample sequenced in a study of T cell changes during pregnancy in multiple sclerosis. Profiled with immunoSEQ multiplex PCR; TCRdb holds only in-frame clones, not every one. The sample consists of some 46,000 clones, roughly 92% of them appearing once. Source material: peripheral blood. These receptors were collected from a female donor with multiple sclerosis, enrolled in a pregnancy study.

The chain couples TRBV28 to TRBJ1-4; the D gene is possibly TRBD1 (5 bases). V was clipped by 6 bases and J by 7 bases, with 18 bases between them. The CDR3 length is 15 residues. Germline V gene data show CDR1 as MDHEN and CDR2 as SYDVKM. This chain's CDR3 is CASRGHLNGPEKLFF. The CDR3 region has the DNA TGTGCCAGCAGGGGGCATCTCAACGGCCCTGAAAAACTGTTTTTT.

This chain links TRBV5-1 with TRBJ2-7, with 11 bases identical to TRBD1. Germline CDR1 and CDR2: SGHRS and YFSETQ. This CDR3 has 17 amino acids. The junction had 9 bases not matched to a gene; V was cut back by 4 bases and J by 0 bases. This chain's CDR3 is CASSPGTGGGSSYEQYF. The DNA for the CDR3 is TGCGCCAGCAGCCCGGGGACAGGGGGTGGGAGCTCCTACGAGCAGTACTTC.

The chain has TRBV7-2 and TRBJ1-1, with D possibly being TRBD1 (5 bases). The germline CDR1 and CDR2 sequences are SGHTA and FQGNSA. The CDR3 spans 13 residues. V was pared by 3 bases and J by 10 bases, with 15 bases between. DNA for the CDR3: TGTGCCAGCAGCTTGGTAGGGGACTTGGGAGCTTTCTTT. Translation: CASSLVGDLGAFF.

This chain links TRBV27 with TRBJ2-3, with D tentatively TRBD2 (6 bases). The CDR3 covers 14 residues. V lost 4 bases, J lost 9 bases, and 17 bases lay in between. The V gene's germline CDR1 is MNHEY and CDR2 SMNVEV (reference sequence). The CDR3 DNA follows: TGTGCCAGCAGTTCGTCATCGACTAGGGAAACGCAGTATTTT. As protein: CASSSSSTRETQYF.

The gene calls are TRBV2 and TRBJ2-7; 7 nucleotides align to TRBD2. This CDR3 has 14 residues. Germline V gene data show CDR1 as SNHLY and CDR2 as FYNNEI. The V gene end was trimmed by 8 bases and the J gene end by 3 bases; junction bases not matched to a gene: 10. The CDR3 region is CASRGDGGNYEQYF. Here the CDR3 DNA reads TGTGCCAGCCGGGGGGATGGGGGTAACTACGAGCAGTACTTC.

The rearrangement joins TRBV11-2 to TRBJ2-5; tentatively, D is TRBD2 (6 bases). This CDR3 has 13 residues. Germline assignment: CDR1 SGHAT and CDR2 FQNNGV. V was trimmed by 1 base and J by 7 bases, leaving 10 bases between them. In DNA, the CDR3 is TGTGCCAGCAGCTTAGGGGGAGCGGGGACCCAGTACTTC. This gives the protein CASSLGGAGTQYF.

This chain links TRBV28 with TRBJ2-5; 12 bases are a match to TRBD2. After removal of 6 bases from V and 4 bases from J, the junction contained 3 bases not matched to a gene. This CDR3 has 14 amino acids. CDR1 is MDHEN, CDR2 SYDVKM, per germline. CDR3 sequence reads: CASSLLAGGETQYF. The CDR3 nucleotides are TGTGCCAGCAGCCTACTAGCGGGAGGAGAGACCCAGTACTTC.

This clone was recorded a few times. This chain connects TRBV6-5 to TRBJ1-1, with TRBD1 as a possible D gene (6 bases). V was trimmed by 6 bases and J by 1 base, leaving 12 bases between them. This CDR3 region has 14 residues. The germline V gene has CDR1 MNHEY and CDR2 SVGAGI. As DNA, the CDR3 is TGTGCCAGCAGGGTACCGGGACAGAACACTGAAGCTTTCTTT. Translated, it gives CASRVPGQNTEAFF.